These 7 T cell receptor beta chains share one sample of origin, sequenced in a study of cytomegalovirus exposure and HLA in healthy donors (dated by TCRdb to about 2017). The protocol used for the library was the immunoSEQ multiplex PCR assay. The multiplex PCR relied on a mix of 60 forward primers for TCR Vbeta segments and 13 reverse primers for TCR Jbeta segments. TCRdb retrieved this table from immuneACCESS and kept in-frame rearrangements only. Not all clones are present; in checked studies, unresolved V genes account for under half, and no reason is known for the remainder. The sample data list over 150,000 clones, and around 80% of these were observed just once. The leading ten clones occupy over 1.1% of the sample. Material for sequencing was PBMCs. These TCRs come from a young man in good health and CMV-seronegative.

The J gene is TRBJ2-7, the V gene TRBV11-2; no definite D call. CDR1 and CDR2 from the germline V gene are SGHAT and FQNNGV. The CDR3 runs 14 residues. The V end lost 5 bases, the J end lost 3 bases, and 14 bases lay between the germline ends. CDR3 protein: CASSIGSSLYEQYF. The CDR3 region has the DNA TGTGCCAGCAGCATCGGGTCCTCCCTCTACGAGCAGTACTTC. The whole variable domain, remainder taken from reference TRBV11-2 and TRBJ2-7, is EAGVAQSPRYKIIEKRQSVAFWCNPISGHATLYWYQQILGQGPKLLIQFQNNGVVDDSQLPKDRFSAERLKGVDSTLKIQPAKLEDSAVYLCASSIGSSLYEQYFGPGTRLTVT.

The table lists this clone with a few counts. The rearrangement uses TRBV2 and TRBJ2-5; 7 bases map to TRBD1. Trimming at V came to 6 bases and at J to 4 bases, leaving 8 bases not matched to a gene. The CDR3 is made up of 14 amino acids. Germline lookup yields CDR1 SNHLY and CDR2 FYNNEI. CDR3 DNA: TGTGCCAGCAGGACACAGGGGATCGGAGAGACCCAGTACTTC. Its protein product is CASRTQGIGETQYF.

This clone appeared a single time. CDR3: CASSNTGTGAGANVLTF. DNA of the CDR3: TGTGCCAGCAGTAATACCGGGACAGGGGCAGGGGCCAACGTCCTGACTTTC. The rearrangement links TRBV27 to TRBJ2-6, with 10 bases identical to TRBD1. This CDR3 has 17 residues. After removal of 5 bases from V and 4 bases from J, the junction contained 8 bases not matched to a gene. The germline V gene encodes CDR1 MNHEY and CDR2 SMNVEV (reference sequence).

This sequence joins TRBV5-6 and TRBJ2-1, with TRBD2 matching over 14 bases. CDR1 and CDR2 from the germline V gene are SGHDT and YYEEEE. V lost 2 bases to trimming and J lost 9 bases; unmatched junction nucleotides: 4. The CDR3 has 15 residues. Written as DNA, the CDR3 is TGTGCCAGCAGCTTAGGACTAGCGGGAGGCACTGAGCAGTTCTTC. Translation: CASSLGLAGGTEQFF.

The chain employs TRBV9 and TRBJ1-2; no clear D. CDR3 length: 12 amino acids. V was pared by 3 bases and J by 2 bases, with 5 bases between. The germline V gene has CDR1 SGDLS and CDR2 YYNGEE. The CDR3: CASSAVNYGYTF. CDR3 nucleotides: TGTGCCAGCAGCGCCGTAAACTATGGCTACACCTTC.

The chain carries TRBV4-3 and TRBJ2-3, with D tentatively TRBD1 (6 bases). The CDR3 sequence is 16 residues long. V was clipped by 1 base and J by 3 bases, with 14 bases between them. Germline loops: CDR1 LGHNA, CDR2 YSLEER. Written as DNA, the CDR3 is TGCGCCAGCAGCCAAGCGCACAGGGATGGGACAGATACGCAGTATTTT. Translation: CASSQAHRDGTDTQYF.

The CDR3 spells CASSLGRILESGNTIYF. The CDR3 DNA sequence: TGTGCCAGCAGCTTAGGGAGGATTCTAGAATCTGGAAACACCATATATTTT. The chain couples TRBV7-9 to TRBJ1-3; D not certain. The CDR3 length is 17 residues. V was trimmed by 1 base and J by 1 base, leaving 14 bases between them. In germline, CDR1 is SEHNR, CDR2 FQNEAQ (reference sequence). The full variable domain, its missing parts supplied by reference TRBV7-9 and TRBJ1-3, is DTGVSQNPRHKITKRGQNVTFRCDPISEHNRLYWYRQTLGQGPEFLTYFQNEAQLEKSRLLSDRFSAERPKGSFSTLEIQRTEQGDSAMYLCASSLGRILESGNTIYFGEGSWLTVV.